This T cell receptor (beta chain) was identified during a study of T-cell memory formation after mild COVID-19. Regarding the study as a whole: Confirmation of SARS-CoV-2 specificity was lacking for second-wave clones peaking day 37. CD4+ contracting clones lay mainly in CM and EM, CD8+ ones in EMRA. Contracting clones, day 15 to 85, had balanced CD4/CD8, and later expanders favored CD4+.

From 5'RACE with constant-segment primers came TCR alpha and TCR beta cDNA libraries that carried sample barcodes and UMIs. From the 5' RACE reads, TCRdb called clonotypes with MiXCR, one entry per CDR3 protein. The sample carries 270,000 or so distinct CDR3 sequences, around 17% recorded once. This clonotype was detected only once. Antigen: not known. This CDR3 spans 14 amino acids. The V gene's germline CDR1 is MGHRA and CDR2 YSYEKL. The V gene lost 6 bases and the J gene lost 6 bases, with 14 bases spanning the gap. The sequencing sample was made of PBMCs or a T cell subset sorted from them (not recorded which). This TCR was recovered from a young man who had mild COVID-19 (a few samples of this study predate the infection). Cell type and time point are not known. J is TRBJ2-2 and V is TRBV4-1; D gene ambiguous. The CDR3 is CASSPRWAPGELFF. For the CDR3, the DNA is TGCGCCAGCAGTCCTAGATGGGCCCCCGGGGAGCTGTTTTTT.